These T cell receptor beta chains were read from a single sample in a study of Graves' ophthalmopathy and Graves' hyperthyroidism. TCRdb used MiXCR to reprocess the multiplex PCR reads, holding one entry per CDR3 protein. The sample lists about 640,000 distinct CDR3 sequences; 35% to 45% were seen once. The sample consisted of peripheral blood. Source of these receptors: an adult man with Graves' ophthalmopathy. CDR3s include the opening cysteine and the closing phenylalanine or tryptophan. Each record gives: J gene, clone size, V gene, D gene, CDR3 protein, CDR3 DNA. D genes are given only for firm matches. Size tells how often a clone was seen (once, few, many) or the class of an expanded clone, and some rows leave it out.

>TRBJ2-5|once|TRBV29-1|NA
CSVEGSQYF
TGCAGCGTTGAAGGGAGCCAGTACTTC
>TRBJ2-7|few|TRBV4-3|NA
CASSQDERSGYEQYF
TGCGCCAGCAGCCAAGATGAGCGGTCGGGCTACGAGCAGTACTTC
>TRBJ2-7|many|TRBV5-1|NA
CASSLDGNSYEQYF
TGCGCCAGCAGCTTGGACGGGAACTCCTACGAGCAGTACTTC
>TRBJ1-2|NA|TRBV12-3/TRBV12-4|TRBD1
CASSVEGQGYGYTF
TGTGCCAGCAGTGTAGAGGGACAGGGTTATGGCTACACCTTC
>TRBJ1-5|many|TRBV9|NA
CASSPGQFLNQPQHF
TGTGCCAGCAGCCCTGGACAGTTCCTAAATCAGCCCCAGCATTTT
>TRBJ2-5|many|TRBV7-6|NA
CASSSGTAETQYF
TGTGCCAGCAGCTCCGGGACTGCAGAGACCCAGTACTTC
>TRBJ1-1|once|TRBV9|NA
CASSARAGGNTEAFF
TGTGCCAGCAGCGCCCGAGCCGGGGGGAACACTGAAGCTTTCTTT
>TRBJ2-7|many|TRBV2|NA
CASKRASYEQYF
TGTGCCAGCAAAAGGGCCTCCTACGAGCAGTACTTC
>TRBJ2-6|many|TRBV12-3/TRBV12-4|TRBD1
CASSLARDRGTF
TGTGCCAGCAGTTTAGCGAGGGACAGGGGGACTTTC
>TRBJ1-4|few|TRBV20-1|TRBD1
CSARGPGTGRTSTNEKLFF
TGCAGTGCTAGAGGCCCCGGGACAGGACGAACTTCAACTAATGAAAAACTGTTTTTT
>TRBJ1-3|NA|TRBV25-1|NA
CASSLFSGNAIYF
TGTGCCAGCAGTTTATTTTCTGGAAACGCCATATATTTT
>TRBJ1-4|NA|TRBV25-1|NA
CASSERGAWSEKLFF
TGTGCCAGCAGTGAACGGGGGGCATGGAGTGAAAAACTGTTTTTT
>TRBJ2-6|NA|TRBV7-3|TRBD1
CASSSRPGGTSGANVLTF
TGTGCCAGCAGTTCTCGGCCAGGGGGTACTTCTGGGGCCAACGTCCTGACTTTC
>TRBJ1-1|many|TRBV7-9|NA
CALGTEAFF
TGTGCCCTTGGAACTGAAGCTTTCTTT